This T cell receptor beta chain was sequenced during a study of shared clonotypes between healthy human individuals. Study-wide points: The authors sampled blood alone, and tissue repertoires likely differ.

The V gene's germline CDR1 is MNHEY and CDR2 SMNVEV (reference sequence). The V and J ends lost 7 bases and 8 bases, in that order; junction bases with no gene match: 20. CDR3 size: 16 residues. The data were produced by immunoSEQ multiplex PCR, yet TCRdb's version contains in-frame clones alone and is incomplete. Of 450,000 to 500,000 clones listed, about 79% are singletons. Concerning this clone itself: Its antigen is as yet unknown.

The sequence was obtained from a woman in her forties in good health. Some clones in this sample may be carry-over from other donors' samples. The sample taken for sequencing was PBMCs. The chain is built from TRBV27 and TRBJ2-7, with 7 positions matching TRBD1. CDR3 DNA: TGTGCCAGCACCCCGCGACAGGGCTCAATTATTCTGAAGCAGTACTTC. This sequence encodes CASTPRQGSIILKQYF.